Listed below are T cell receptor beta chains from one sample, sequenced in a study of T cell changes during pregnancy in multiple sclerosis. The table came from immunoSEQ multiplex PCR; TCRdb's copy has only in-frame clones and leaves some out. The sample has 30,000 to 45,000 clones, around 90% seen once. Material: CD4+ T cells from peripheral blood mononuclear cells, obtained in the third trimester of pregnancy. The source is a female donor with multiple sclerosis, enrolled in a pregnancy study. The CDR3 runs from the conserved cysteine through the conserved F or W. D genes are given only for firm matches. Not every row has a clone size; where given, it reads once, few, many or a size class.

CDR3nt: TGTGCCAGCCCCGGGGACAGGGTCGCGGCGGAGAGCAATCAGCCCCAGCATTTT
CDR3aa: CASPGDRVAAESNQPQHF
abundance: once
v_gene: TRBV21-1
d_gene: -
j_gene: TRBJ1-5

CDR3nt: TGTGCCAGCAGTGACTCCCCGACAGATACGCAGTATTTT
CDR3aa: CASSDSPTDTQYF
abundance: -
v_gene: TRBV6-4
d_gene: -
j_gene: TRBJ2-3

CDR3nt: TGTGCCAGCAAGGCGGGGGGGCCCCAAGAGACCCAGTACTTC
CDR3aa: CASKAGGPQETQYF
abundance: -
v_gene: TRBV6-1
d_gene: TRBD2
j_gene: TRBJ2-5

CDR3nt: TGTGCCAGGACTCGCCCGGACAGGGTAAAGCATACCATATATTTT
CDR3aa: CARTRPDRVKHTIYF
abundance: -
v_gene: TRBV27
d_gene: TRBD1
j_gene: TRBJ1-3

CDR3nt: TGTGCCTGGGGCAGTTACGAGCAGTACTTC
CDR3aa: CAWGSYEQYF
abundance: -
v_gene: TRBV30
d_gene: -
j_gene: TRBJ2-7

CDR3nt: TGTGCCAGCACTTTAGGACAGGGCGGCACTGAAGCTTTCTTT
CDR3aa: CASTLGQGGTEAFF
abundance: -
v_gene: TRBV4-2
d_gene: TRBD1
j_gene: TRBJ1-1

CDR3nt: TGTGCCAGCAGTTCACCGACAGATAGCTATGGCTACACCTTC
CDR3aa: CASSSPTDSYGYTF
abundance: -
v_gene: TRBV6-5
d_gene: -
j_gene: TRBJ1-2

CDR3nt: TGCGCCAGCAGCTTGAGGGGTGTGGGCACAGATACGCAGTATTTT
CDR3aa: CASSLRGVGTDTQYF
abundance: -
v_gene: TRBV5-1
d_gene: -
j_gene: TRBJ2-3

CDR3nt: TGCGCCAGCAGCCAAGATCCAGGGGGGTCGGCTGGGGCCAACGTCCTGACTTTC
CDR3aa: CASSQDPGGSAGANVLTF
abundance: -
v_gene: TRBV4-1
d_gene: -
j_gene: TRBJ2-6

CDR3nt: TGCAGTGCTAGAGAGGTTACAGGGTACACCTTC
CDR3aa: CSAREVTGYTF
abundance: few
v_gene: TRBV20-1
d_gene: -
j_gene: TRBJ1-2

CDR3nt: TGCGCCAGCAGCGGGCAGGGGGCGCGGGGACCGAACACTGAAGCTTTCTTT
CDR3aa: CASSGQGARGPNTEAFF
abundance: -
v_gene: TRBV5-1
d_gene: TRBD1
j_gene: TRBJ1-1

CDR3nt: TGTGCCAGTCAGTTAGCGGGTTCCTACAATGAGCAGTTCTTC
CDR3aa: CASQLAGSYNEQFF
abundance: -
v_gene: TRBV19
d_gene: TRBD2
j_gene: TRBJ2-1

CDR3nt: TGTGCCAGCAGCTGGACTAGCGGTTACACCGGGGAGCTGTTTTTT
CDR3aa: CASSWTSGYTGELFF
abundance: -
v_gene: TRBV14
d_gene: TRBD2
j_gene: TRBJ2-2

CDR3nt: TGTGCCAGTCGGGGGGGGACCTTATCTGGAAACACCATATATTTT
CDR3aa: CASRGGTLSGNTIYF
abundance: -
v_gene: TRBV19
d_gene: -
j_gene: TRBJ1-3

CDR3nt: TGCGCCAGCAGCCGTTCAGGGACAGGGGACGAGCAGTACTTC
CDR3aa: CASSRSGTGDEQYF
abundance: -
v_gene: TRBV4-1
d_gene: TRBD1
j_gene: TRBJ2-7

CDR3nt: TGTGCTAGTGGTTTGGTACTATCAGGGGGTGGCTACGAGCAGTACTTC
CDR3aa: CASGLVLSGGGYEQYF
abundance: -
v_gene: TRBV12-5
d_gene: TRBD1
j_gene: TRBJ2-7

CDR3nt: TGCGCCAGCAGCCTGGACAGAAACAATGAGCAGTTCTTC
CDR3aa: CASSLDRNNEQFF
abundance: once
v_gene: TRBV5-1
d_gene: -
j_gene: TRBJ2-1

CDR3nt: TGTGCCAGCAGCGTAGATCCGACAGGGAGCTCCTACGAGCAGTACTTC
CDR3aa: CASSVDPTGSSYEQYF
abundance: -
v_gene: TRBV9
d_gene: TRBD1
j_gene: TRBJ2-7

CDR3nt: TGTGCCAGCAGGAAACTAGCGGGAGCCGGGTCCGAGCAGTACTTC
CDR3aa: CASRKLAGAGSEQYF
abundance: -
v_gene: TRBV27
d_gene: TRBD2
j_gene: TRBJ2-7

CDR3nt: TGTGCCAGCAGCCCTCAGGGATACGAGCAGTACTTC
CDR3aa: CASSPQGYEQYF
abundance: -
v_gene: TRBV14
d_gene: -
j_gene: TRBJ2-7

CDR3nt: TGTGCCAGCAGGGAGGTCAAACAGGGTTCGACTGAAGCTTTCTTT
CDR3aa: CASREVKQGSTEAFF
abundance: -
v_gene: TRBV6-6
d_gene: -
j_gene: TRBJ1-1

CDR3nt: TGTGCCAGCAGCCGGGGACTAGCGGGAGGGTCCTACGAGCAGTACTTC
CDR3aa: CASSRGLAGGSYEQYF
abundance: -
v_gene: TRBV28
d_gene: TRBD2
j_gene: TRBJ2-7

CDR3nt: TGTGCCAGCAGCCAAGTTAGTAGCGAGGAGCAGTTCTTC
CDR3aa: CASSQVSSEEQFF
abundance: -
v_gene: TRBV14
d_gene: -
j_gene: TRBJ2-1

CDR3nt: TGTGCCAGCAGTTACTCGATAGGGGGCACCGGGGAGCTGTTTTTT
CDR3aa: CASSYSIGGTGELFF
abundance: -
v_gene: TRBV6-5
d_gene: -
j_gene: TRBJ2-2

CDR3nt: TGCGCCAGCAGTATTGGCAGCGGGGGGACCACCTACGAGCAGTACTTC
CDR3aa: CASSIGSGGTTYEQYF
abundance: -
v_gene: TRBV5-1
d_gene: TRBD2
j_gene: TRBJ2-7

CDR3nt: TGTGCCAGCAGCGTAACTAGCGGGAGTTCCCATGAGCAGTTCTTC
CDR3aa: CASSVTSGSSHEQFF
abundance: -
v_gene: TRBV5-5
d_gene: TRBD2
j_gene: TRBJ2-1

CDR3nt: TGTGCCAGCAGTACCTTAGCGGGAGACTACGAGCAGTACTTC
CDR3aa: CASSTLAGDYEQYF
abundance: -
v_gene: TRBV27
d_gene: TRBD2
j_gene: TRBJ2-7

CDR3nt: TGTGCCAGTAGTTATACACGACTAGCGGGAGAAATAAACATTCAGTACTTC
CDR3aa: CASSYTRLAGEINIQYF
abundance: -
v_gene: TRBV19
d_gene: TRBD2
j_gene: TRBJ2-4

CDR3nt: TGTGCCAGCAGTTTTGTCCTAGCGGACAATGAGCAGTTCTTC
CDR3aa: CASSFVLADNEQFF
abundance: -
v_gene: TRBV28
d_gene: TRBD2
j_gene: TRBJ2-1

CDR3nt: TGTGCCTGGAGTTCCTTAGCGGGAGTCGGGGAGACCCAGTACTTC
CDR3aa: CAWSSLAGVGETQYF
abundance: -
v_gene: TRBV30
d_gene: TRBD2
j_gene: TRBJ2-5

CDR3nt: TGTGCCAGCAGCTCCCAGGGGGGCACAGATACGCAGTATTTT
CDR3aa: CASSSQGGTDTQYF
abundance: -
v_gene: TRBV7-6
d_gene: TRBD1
j_gene: TRBJ2-3

CDR3nt: TGTGCCAGCAGCGCCGAGGGACAGTTTGACAATGAGCAGTTCTTC
CDR3aa: CASSAEGQFDNEQFF
abundance: -
v_gene: TRBV9
d_gene: TRBD1
j_gene: TRBJ2-1

CDR3nt: TGTGCTAGTGGTTTGGTATCAGGGGGCAGCACCGGGGAGCTGTTTTTT
CDR3aa: CASGLVSGGSTGELFF
abundance: -
v_gene: TRBV12-5
d_gene: TRBD1
j_gene: TRBJ2-2

CDR3nt: TGTGCCAGTAGTCCCGGGACTAGCGGGAGGGGGAATGAGCAGTTCTTC
CDR3aa: CASSPGTSGRGNEQFF
abundance: -
v_gene: TRBV19
d_gene: TRBD2
j_gene: TRBJ2-1

CDR3nt: TGTGCCAGCAGAAGGGACGGGGGGAACACTGAAGCTTTCTTT
CDR3aa: CASRRDGGNTEAFF
abundance: -
v_gene: TRBV7-9
d_gene: -
j_gene: TRBJ1-1

CDR3nt: TGCGCCAGCAGCCAGGCCGTTTCCTACGAGCAGTACTTC
CDR3aa: CASSQAVSYEQYF
abundance: -
v_gene: TRBV4-3
d_gene: -
j_gene: TRBJ2-7

CDR3nt: TGCGCCAGCAGCTTGTGGGGGGTAGCGGGAGCCCAAGGGGAGCAGTACTTC
CDR3aa: CASSLWGVAGAQGEQYF
abundance: -
v_gene: TRBV5-1
d_gene: TRBD2
j_gene: TRBJ2-7

CDR3nt: TGTGCCAGCAGTGCCCGGACAGGGCACTACGAGCAGTACTTC
CDR3aa: CASSARTGHYEQYF
abundance: -
v_gene: TRBV25-1
d_gene: TRBD1
j_gene: TRBJ2-7

CDR3nt: TGTGCCAGTAGTACTCTCCCTGAACAGGGGAACTATGGCTACACCTTC
CDR3aa: CASSTLPEQGNYGYTF
abundance: -
v_gene: TRBV19
d_gene: TRBD1
j_gene: TRBJ1-2

CDR3nt: TGTGCCAGCAGTCTGAACAGGGGGCAGTACTATGGCTACACCTTC
CDR3aa: CASSLNRGQYYGYTF
abundance: -
v_gene: TRBV27
d_gene: TRBD1
j_gene: TRBJ1-2

CDR3nt: TGTGCCAGCAGCCGTAGGACTAGCGGTTACACCGGGGAGCTGTTTTTT
CDR3aa: CASSRRTSGYTGELFF
abundance: -
v_gene: TRBV7-2
d_gene: TRBD2
j_gene: TRBJ2-2

CDR3nt: TGTGCCAGCAGAAGCCCCAGGGGCAATCAGCCCCAGCATTTT
CDR3aa: CASRSPRGNQPQHF
abundance: few
v_gene: TRBV2
d_gene: -
j_gene: TRBJ1-5

CDR3nt: TGTGCCAGCAGCGCGCGGGCGGATGGAAACACCATATATTTT
CDR3aa: CASSARADGNTIYF
abundance: -
v_gene: TRBV7-6
d_gene: -
j_gene: TRBJ1-3

CDR3nt: TGTGCTAGTGGCTTAACAGGGAACGGGCAAGATACGCAGTATTTT
CDR3aa: CASGLTGNGQDTQYF
abundance: -
v_gene: TRBV12-5
d_gene: -
j_gene: TRBJ2-3

CDR3nt: TGCGCCAGCAGCCAAGAGAACGAGGGTTACAATGAGCAGTTCTTC
CDR3aa: CASSQENEGYNEQFF
abundance: -
v_gene: TRBV4-1
d_gene: -
j_gene: TRBJ2-1

CDR3nt: TGCGCCAGCAGCCCCATCGGACTAGCGGGAGTGGGTGAGCAGTTCTTC
CDR3aa: CASSPIGLAGVGEQFF
abundance: -
v_gene: TRBV5-1
d_gene: TRBD2
j_gene: TRBJ2-1

CDR3nt: TGTGCCAGCAGCCGCGGGACAGGGGCGACTGAAGCTTTCTTT
CDR3aa: CASSRGTGATEAFF
abundance: -
v_gene: TRBV5-4
d_gene: TRBD1
j_gene: TRBJ1-1

CDR3nt: TGTGCCAGCTCACCCAGGACTAGCAAAGGTAGTGGGAATGAGCAGTTCTTC
CDR3aa: CASSPRTSKGSGNEQFF
abundance: -
v_gene: TRBV18
d_gene: TRBD2
j_gene: TRBJ2-1

CDR3nt: TGCGCCAGCAGCCTTGTAGGGACTAGCGGGAGAAGGGCTACGCAGTATTTT
CDR3aa: CASSLVGTSGRRATQYF
abundance: -
v_gene: TRBV5-1
d_gene: TRBD2
j_gene: TRBJ2-3

CDR3nt: TGTGCCTGGAGTCCGCAGGGCTCTGGGGCCAACGTCCTGACTTTC
CDR3aa: CAWSPQGSGANVLTF
abundance: few
v_gene: TRBV30
d_gene: -
j_gene: TRBJ2-6